What follows is one TCR beta chain and its context. Its specificity is not known. The sample originates from a study of T cell responses to AZD1222 COVID-19 vaccine. Regarding the study as a whole: A mostly white British donor set with more females was recruited, and clonal diversity was possibly underestimated. Only 5 or 6 AZD1222 recipients tested seropositive at baseline. At 160-218 and 743-854, vaccine-associated CD4 TCRs were dominant, and they spanned spike. The repertoires were collected only after the peak T cell response.

Data came from immunoSEQ multiplex PCR; TCRdb stores just in-frame clones and leaves some out. Altogether about 120,000 clones are present, around 88% being singletons, with the ten largest covering approximately 9.6%. The receptor was isolated from an adult in good health. Material: peripheral blood, obtained on day 0 of AZD1222 vaccination.

CDR3 sequence (DNA): TGTGCCAGTAGAGCGACAGGGGTCCAGCCCCAGCATTTT. As protein: CASRATGVQPQHF. The V gene is TRBV19, the J gene TRBJ1-5; 8 bases map to TRBD1. This CDR3 contains 13 residues. With 6 bases clipped from V and 7 bases from J, the junction kept 5 bases outside the gene matches. Germline-derived CDR1 and CDR2 are LNHDA and SQIVND (reference sequence). Variable domain in full (rest from reference TRBV19 and TRBJ1-5): DGGITQSPKYLFRKEGQNVTLSCEQNLNHDAMYWYRQDPGQGLRLIYYSQIVNDFQKGDIAEGYSVSREKKESFPLTVTSAQKNPTAFYLCASRATGVQPQHFGDGTRLSIL.